This TCR beta chain is drawn from a study of T-cell reconstitution after alpha-beta-depleted transplantation in children. Study-level points and caveats: Approximately two months post-transplant, alpha-beta T cells reportedly originated from several hundred expanded graft clones. At day 60, the high TCRbeta diversity found in some patients originated from recipient T cells and thymic progenitors that had survived. From newly produced T cells came most of the T-cell counts and diversity one year after transplant.

Unique molecular identifiers tagged the TCRbeta library. From the PCR reads, TCRdb called clonotypes with MiXCR, one entry per CDR3 protein. The sample carries 200,000 to 250,000 distinct CDR3 sequences, 6.6% recorded once. The CDR3 extends over 14 amino acids. V was clipped by 4 bases and J by 3 bases; unmatched bases: 4. Germline V lookup: CDR1 SGHRS, CDR2 YFSETQ. Regarding this clonotype: Its specificity is unknown.

The clonotype originates from a boy between 2 and 15 years old with acute lymphoblastic leukemia, due to receive a stem cell transplant. Sequences were derived from PBMCs, sampled before TCRalphabeta/CD19-depleted stem cell transplant. The chain carries TRBV5-1 and TRBJ2-1, with 7 positions matching TRBD2. CDR3: CASSARGNYNEQFF. The CDR3 DNA is TGCGCCAGCAGCGCGCGGGGGAACTACAATGAGCAGTTCTTC.